This T cell receptor beta chain was captured in a study of identical twins. The CDR3 totals 17 residues. Germline values: CDR1 MGHRA, CDR2 YSYEKL. Losses at the gene ends were 1 base for V and 5 bases for J; bases not matched to a gene: 8. TCRdb redid the calling of the 5' RACE reads with MiXCR, one entry per CDR3 protein. The table records about 530,000 distinct CDR3 sequences, nearly 15% of them present only once. The same data also went into a second study, on yellow fever vaccine responses in identical twins.

This clonotype originated in a woman in her late teens or twenties in good health. The J gene is TRBJ2-1, the V gene TRBV4-1, with 10 bases lining up with TRBD2. Sequencing was performed on CD4+ T cells sorted from blood. CDR3 DNA sequence: TGCGCCAGCAGCCAAGGTGGGGCTAGCGGGAGACACAATGAGCAGTTCTTC. Translation: CASSQGGASGRHNEQFF.